These 18 T cell receptor beta chains share one sample of origin, sequenced in a study of blood T cell repertoires in COVID-19. The table came from immunoSEQ multiplex PCR; TCRdb's copy has only in-frame clones and leaves some out. The sample yields about 50,000 clones, 80% to 90% seen once. Input material: peripheral blood. Receptors originate from a woman older than 75 with COVID-19, enrolled during active disease.

The V gene is TRBV24-1, the J gene TRBJ1-5; TRBD1 is a possible D gene (6 bases). Between the trimmed V and J ends, which lost 7 bases and 9 bases, there was a span of 12 bases. The CDR3 has 12 residues. CDR1 is KGHDR, CDR2 SFDVKD, per germline. The CDR3, as DNA: TGTGCCACCAGCGCGGGCAGGGGGCCCCAGCATTTT. Residues: CATSAGRGPQHF.

The sample holds one count of this clone. The chain uses TRBV5-1 and TRBJ2-5; 11 positions agree with TRBD2. CDR3 length: 16 amino acids. CDR1 is SGHRS and CDR2 is YFSETQ in the germline V gene. The V segment lost 3 bases and the J segment 5 bases; nucleotides outside the gene matches: 9. For the CDR3, the DNA is TGCGCCAGCAGCTCGGGACTAGCGGTCCTCAGGGAGACCCAGTACTTC. Translation: CASSSGLAVLRETQYF.

The CDR3 DNA sequence: TGCGCCAGCAGTGCCCTCAGGGGGTCGGAGACCCAGTACTTC. The encoded protein is CASSALRGSETQYF. The V gene is TRBV10-1, the J gene TRBJ2-5, with TRBD1 matching 7 bases. The J segment lost 5 bases and the V segment lost 4 bases, leaving 7 bases of the junction unmatched. Germline V gives CDR1 WNHNN, CDR2 SYGVQD (reference sequence). CDR3 size: 14 residues.

By proportion, this clone is medium-sized. V and J are TRBV24-1 and TRBJ1-5; D gene unclear. This CDR3 is 16 amino acids long. The germline CDR1 and CDR2 sequences are KGHDR and SFDVKD. V gave up 5 bases and J gave up 6 bases, with 19 bases separating them. This chain's CDR3 is CATSAPGSPHSQPQHF. CDR3 in DNA: TGTGCCACCAGTGCCCCAGGTTCCCCCCATAGTCAGCCCCAGCATTTT.

This chain joins TRBV19 and TRBJ1-5, with unresolved D. Trimming stripped 3 bases from V and 4 bases from J, with 7 bases between. This CDR3 is built from 13 residues. Germline CDR1 reads LNHDA; CDR2 reads SQIVND (reference sequence). CDR3 coding DNA: TGTGCCAGTAGTATCCTATATAATCAGCCCCAGCATTTT. It translates to CASSILYNQPQHF.

V is TRBV5-6 and J is TRBJ1-5; the match to TRBD1 covers 8 bases. Trimming cost V 0 bases and J 0 bases; bases outside gene matches: 2. The CDR3 covers 16 residues. The V gene's germline CDR1 is SGHDT and CDR2 YYEEEE. The DNA for the CDR3 is TGTGCCAGCAGCTTGGACAGGGGGAATAGCAATCAGCCCCAGCATTTT. This sequence encodes CASSLDRGNSNQPQHF. Looking up the rest from reference TRBV5-6 and TRBJ1-5 gives the full variable domain: DAGVTQSPTHLIKTRGQQVTLRCSPKSGHDTVSWYQQALGQGPQFIFQYYEEEERQRGNFPDRFSGHQFPNYSSELNVNALLLGDSALYLCASSLDRGNSNQPQHFGDGTRLSIL.

V is TRBV7-2 and J is TRBJ1-2; weak D call: TRBD1 (5 bases). Trimming stripped 0 bases from V and 4 bases from J, with 9 bases between. The CDR3 length is 14 residues. Germline V gives CDR1 SGHTA, CDR2 FQGNSA. CDR3 coding DNA: TGTGCCAGCAGCTTAGCAGGGGATTTCTATGGCTACACCTTC. It encodes CASSLAGDFYGYTF.

This clone was seen a handful of times. V usage is TRBV27 and J usage is TRBJ2-3; tentatively, D is TRBD1 (6 bases). The CDR3 extends over 16 amino acids. Deletions cut 5 bases from V and 4 bases from J, with 19 bases between. Germline V gene lookup returns CDR1 MNHEY and CDR2 SMNVEV (reference sequence). The CDR3 sequence: CASSPHRDGIADTQYF. The CDR3 coding sequence is TGTGCCAGCAGTCCCCACAGGGATGGGATAGCAGATACGCAGTATTTT.

The V gene is TRBV5-1, the J gene TRBJ2-2, with D perhaps TRBD2 (6 bases). The CDR3 runs 12 residues. Germline V CDR1 and CDR2: SGHRS, YFSETQ. V shed 4 bases and J shed 8 bases, with 9 bases lying between them. CDR3 DNA: TGCGCCAGCAGCAAGGGGACTGGGGAGCTGTTTTTT. It yields the protein CASSKGTGELFF.

The V and J genes are TRBV11-3 and TRBJ2-3; D unclear. With 2 bases removed from V and 4 bases from J, the gap between germline ends came to 7 bases. From germline, CDR1 is SGHNT and CDR2 YENEEA. The CDR3 runs to 13 residues. The CDR3 protein is CASSLSGPDTQYF. In DNA, the CDR3 is TGTGCCAGCAGCTTATCGGGTCCAGATACGCAGTATTTT.

The rearrangement joins TRBV6-5 to TRBJ1-5; 9 bases are a match to TRBD1. J gave up 4 bases and V 5 bases, and 6 bases lay outside the gene matches. The CDR3 runs to 15 residues. Germline V gives CDR1 MNHEY, CDR2 SVGAGI. The CDR3 spells CASSNDRGSNQPQHF. The CDR3, as DNA: TGTGCCAGCAGTAACGACAGGGGGTCTAATCAGCCCCAGCATTTT.

CDR3 protein: CASSLSTGVNTGELFF. The CDR3 DNA reads as TGTGCCAGCAGCTTGTCGACCGGGGTGAACACCGGGGAGCTGTTTTTT. V usage is TRBV5-4 and J usage is TRBJ2-2, with D maybe TRBD2 (5 bases). Trimming removed 1 base at V and 1 base at J, with 11 bases between. CDR3 length: 16 amino acids. In germline, CDR1 is SGHNT, CDR2 YYREEE (reference sequence).

The V and J genes are TRBV13 and TRBJ1-3, with a weak D call TRBD1 (6 bases). CDR3 length equals 14 residues. Germline V gene sequence: CDR1 PRHDT, CDR2 FYEKMQ (reference sequence). Deletions cut 7 bases from V and 2 bases from J, with 12 bases between. The DNA for the CDR3 is TGTGCCAGCACCGAAAACAGGGCTGGAAACACCATATATTTT. Translated: CASTENRAGNTIYF.

The rearrangement joins TRBV6-6 to TRBJ2-2, with TRBD2 identical over 8 bases. Germline CDR1 is MNHNY and CDR2 is SVGAGI (reference sequence). There are 19 residues in the CDR3. V lost 6 bases, J lost 0 bases, and 15 bases stayed unmatched. CDR3 sequence: CASSRPSLLAGPNTGELFF. In DNA form, the CDR3 reads TGTGCCAGCAGCCGACCCTCACTATTAGCGGGACCGAACACCGGGGAGCTGTTTTTT.

By share, this clone ranks as medium-sized. The same CDR3 can be traced to other DNA sequences in this sample. The rearrangement uses TRBV6-5 and TRBJ1-4, with 9 bases aligning to TRBD1. There are 13 residues in the CDR3. The V and J ends lost 6 bases and 8 bases, in that order; junction bases with no gene match: 4. Germline CDR1 is MNHEY and CDR2 is SVGAGI. The CDR3 DNA reads as TGTGCCAGCAGCAGGGACAGGGACGAAAAACTGTTTTTT. This codes for CASSRDRDEKLFF.

A single count supports this clone. The chain combines TRBV19 with TRBJ1-6; possibly TRBD1 for D (6 bases). The CDR3 is 16 residues long. Germline-derived CDR1 and CDR2 are LNHDA and SQIVND (reference sequence). V lost 4 bases and J lost 3, with 13 bases in between. The DNA for the CDR3 is TGTGCCAGTAGTACCCGAGTAGGGGGCTATAATTCACCCCTCCACTTT. This sequence encodes CASSTRVGGYNSPLHF.

The rearrangement joins TRBV18 to TRBJ1-2; tentative D call: TRBD1 (6 bases). Germline-derived CDR1 and CDR2 are KGHSH and LQKENI. V was cut by 3 bases and J by 3 bases, with 14 bases left in between. The CDR3 contains 15 residues. The CDR3 is CASSPPDRPDYGYTF. CDR3 nucleotides: TGTGCCAGCTCACCTCCCGACAGGCCGGACTATGGCTACACCTTC.

This clone was seen a handful of times. The chain is built from TRBV5-8 and TRBJ2-2, with TRBD1 matching 7 bases. With 3 bases clipped from V and 0 bases from J, the junction kept 5 bases outside the gene matches. Per germline, CDR1 SGHTS and CDR2 YDEGEE. This CDR3 has 16 amino acids. The CDR3 protein is CASSSGQVANTGELFF. CDR3 DNA sequence: TGTGCCAGCAGCTCCGGACAGGTCGCGAACACCGGGGAGCTGTTTTTT.